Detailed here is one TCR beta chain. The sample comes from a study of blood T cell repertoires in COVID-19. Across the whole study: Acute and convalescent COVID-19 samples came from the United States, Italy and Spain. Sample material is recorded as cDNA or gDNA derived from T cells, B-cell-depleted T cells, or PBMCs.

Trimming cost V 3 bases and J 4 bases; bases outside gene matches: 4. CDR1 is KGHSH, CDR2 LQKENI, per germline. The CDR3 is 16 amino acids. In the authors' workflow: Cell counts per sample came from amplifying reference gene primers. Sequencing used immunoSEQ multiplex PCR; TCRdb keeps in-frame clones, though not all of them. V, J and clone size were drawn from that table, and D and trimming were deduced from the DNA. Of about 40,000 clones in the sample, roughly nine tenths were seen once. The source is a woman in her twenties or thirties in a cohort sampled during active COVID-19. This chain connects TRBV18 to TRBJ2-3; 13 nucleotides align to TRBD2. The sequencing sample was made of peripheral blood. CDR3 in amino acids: CASSPKTSGRPDTQYF. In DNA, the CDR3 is TGTGCCAGCTCACCCAAGACTAGCGGGAGGCCAGATACGCAGTATTTT.